This T cell receptor beta chain was captured in a study of control samples from healthy donors and cancer patients. The V gene's germline CDR1 is SGHRS and CDR2 YFSETQ. The CDR3 consists of 18 residues. Trimming pared 0 bases from V and 4 bases from J, leaving 20 bases between. The protocol was immunoSEQ multiplex PCR, while the TCRdb copy is restricted to in-frame clones and leaves out a portion. The repertoire holds 77,000 or so clones, 91% seen once, with about a sixth in the top ten. The sequence was collected from a man aged 25 to 45 in good health. The gene calls are TRBV5-1 and TRBJ1-3; the D is unclear. Sequencing used blood. The DNA of the CDR3 is TGCGCCAGCAGCTTGGCCGGCGGAACGTTAATTTCCGGAAACACCATATATTTT. Residues: CASSLAGGTLISGNTIYF.